This T cell receptor beta chain was obtained from a study of cytomegalovirus exposure and HLA in healthy donors. Per germline, CDR1 MGHRA and CDR2 YSYEKL. V gave up 0 bases and J gave up 4 bases; unmatched junction bases: 13. CDR3 length: 19 residues. In the PCR, 60 Vbeta and 13 Jbeta primers were used. The table came from immunoSEQ multiplex PCR; TCRdb's copy has only in-frame clones and leaves some out. The table lists around 130,000 clones, 65% to 80% of them singletons, with approximately 1.7% in the top ten. The TCR originated in a woman aged 35 to 49 in good health and CMV-seronegative. The rearrangement uses TRBV4-1 and TRBJ2-3, with TRBD2 identical over 10 bases. Material: PBMCs. The CDR3 here is CASSQDKIGASGSADTQYF. The CDR3 DNA reads TGCGCCAGCAGCCAAGATAAGATAGGCGCTAGCGGGAGTGCAGATACGCAGTATTTT.